A selection of T cell receptor beta chains follows, all from one sample in a study of blood T cell repertoires in COVID-19. The data were produced by immunoSEQ multiplex PCR, yet TCRdb's version contains in-frame clones alone and is incomplete. This sample has about 15,000 clones, with 65% to 85% found just once. Input material: peripheral blood. Receptors were obtained from a human donor in a cohort sampled during active COVID-19. Each CDR3 is given with its conserved first and last residue. A D gene is named only where the DNA matches it firmly. Some rows mark clone size as missing; the rest say once, few, many or name a class of expanded clone.

V	size	J	D	CDR3	DNA
TRBV5-6	-	TRBJ1-3	-	CASSSPPTWGEETGNTIYF	TGTGCCAGCAGCTCGCCTCCCACCTGGGGAGAGGAGACTGGAAACACCATATATTTT
TRBV27	few	TRBJ1-3	TRBD1	CASSLRQGLGNTIYF	TGTGCCAGCAGTCTTCGACAGGGCCTTGGAAACACCATATATTTT
TRBV5-6	-	TRBJ1-1	-	CASLGGGYTEAFF	TGTGCCAGCTTAGGGGGAGGGTACACTGAAGCTTTCTTT
TRBV10-3	once	TRBJ2-7	-	CAIGEASYEQYF	TGTGCCATCGGGGAGGCATCCTACGAGCAGTACTTC
TRBV20-1	-	TRBJ2-7	-	CSARQAYEQYF	TGCAGTGCCCGACAGGCATACGAGCAGTACTTC
TRBV5-1	once	TRBJ2-7	TRBD1	CASSETGGADEQYF	TGCGCCAGCAGCGAGACAGGGGGGGCTGATGAGCAGTACTTC
TRBV6-6	-	TRBJ1-1	-	CASSTLRTATAFF	TGTGCCAGCAGTACCCTAAGGACAGCGACAGCTTTCTTT
TRBV5-6	-	TRBJ2-5	TRBD1	CASSSQTGDQETQYF	TGTGCCAGCAGCTCTCAGACAGGGGATCAAGAGACCCAGTACTTC
TRBV5-1	-	TRBJ1-6	TRBD1	CASSLGQGLEGSPLHF	TGCGCCAGCAGCTTGGGACAGGGGTTAGAGGGTTCACCCCTCCACTTT
TRBV5-6	few	TRBJ1-6	-	CASTRGGRGDSPLHF	TGTGCCAGCACCCGGGGCGGGAGAGGCGATTCACCCCTCCACTTT
TRBV28	once	TRBJ2-1	TRBD2	CASSQWTSGMSYNEQFF	TGTGCCAGCAGTCAGTGGACTAGCGGGATGTCCTACAATGAGCAGTTCTTC
TRBV19	-	TRBJ2-5	-	CASSTGRGEETQYF	TGTGCCAGTAGTACCGGACGGGGTGAAGAGACCCAGTACTTC
TRBV27	-	TRBJ1-3	TRBD1	CASSPDRRRTGNTIYF	TGTGCCAGCAGTCCGGACAGGCGAAGAACTGGAAACACCATATATTTT
TRBV11-2	-	TRBJ1-1	-	CASSLTGNTEAFF	TGTGCCAGCAGCTTAACGGGGAACACTGAAGCTTTCTTT
TRBV19	-	TRBJ2-2	TRBD2	CASRWASGSRANTGELFF	TGTGCCAGTAGATGGGCTAGCGGGAGTAGGGCGAACACCGGGGAGCTGTTTTTT
TRBV18	-	TRBJ2-7	-	CASSPASSGEQYF	TGTGCCAGCTCACCAGCTTCCAGCGGCGAGCAGTACTTC
TRBV7-2	-	TRBJ1-2	-	CASSLARQGHYGYTF	TGTGCCAGCAGCTTAGCGCGGCAGGGCCACTATGGCTACACCTTC
TRBV3-1/TRBV3-2	-	TRBJ2-7	-	CASSRDSAGEQYF	TGTGCCAGCAGCCGAGACTCCGCAGGCGAGCAGTACTTC
TRBV2	-	TRBJ1-5	TRBD1	CARGQGVNQPQHF	TGTGCCAGGGGACAGGGAGTCAATCAGCCCCAGCATTTT
TRBV30	-	TRBJ1-1	-	CAWTRLLAFF	TGTGCCTGGACGAGGTTGCTGGCTTTCTTT
TRBV5-8	once	TRBJ2-7	-	CASILGHSFYEQYF	TGTGCCAGCATCCTGGGACATTCGTTCTACGAGCAGTACTTC
TRBV27	-	TRBJ2-2	-	CASSSLAATGELFF	TGTGCCAGCAGTTCGTTAGCTGCAACCGGGGAGCTGTTTTTT
TRBV11-2	-	TRBJ1-1	TRBD1	CASSPRDSYLNTEAFF	TGTGCCAGCAGCCCGCGGGACAGCTACCTGAACACTGAAGCTTTCTTT
TRBV19	-	TRBJ1-5	TRBD1	CASSISDRGYQPQHF	TGTGCCAGTAGTATTTCGGACAGGGGTTATCAGCCCCAGCATTTT
TRBV7-9	-	TRBJ1-4	-	CASSPEGVINEKLFF	TGTGCCAGCAGCCCCGAGGGGGTAATTAATGAAAAACTGTTTTTT
TRBV2	-	TRBJ2-2	-	CASSVDRNTGELFF	TGTGCCAGCAGTGTAGACAGGAACACCGGGGAGCTGTTTTTT
TRBV3-1/TRBV3-2	once	TRBJ1-5	-	CASSQDLRRNQPQHF	TGTGCCAGCAGCCAAGATCTCAGGCGCAATCAGCCCCAGCATTTT
TRBV9	once	TRBJ1-5	-	CASSVGGAGQPQHF	TGTGCCAGCAGCGTCGGGGGGGCAGGTCAGCCCCAGCATTTT
TRBV28	-	TRBJ2-2	-	CASSGWTSRSTGELFF	TGTGCCAGCAGTGGTTGGACAAGCAGGAGCACCGGGGAGCTGTTTTTT
TRBV29-1	-	TRBJ2-7	-	CSVGDTGVGSYEQYF	TGCAGCGTTGGGGATACGGGGGTTGGCTCCTACGAGCAGTACTTC
TRBV7-8	-	TRBJ2-7	TRBD1	CASSLNRQGYEQYF	TGTGCCAGCAGCTTAAATCGACAGGGATACGAGCAGTACTTC
TRBV5-5	once	TRBJ2-7	-	CASSFPGPNYEQYF	TGTGCCAGCAGCTTTCCGGGTCCAAACTACGAGCAGTACTTC
TRBV19	few	TRBJ1-5	-	CASSGLVDSNQPQHF	TGTGCCAGTAGTGGACTGGTAGATAGCAATCAGCCCCAGCATTTT
TRBV4-3	-	TRBJ1-6	-	CASSQAGGVRSPLHF	TGCGCCAGCAGCCAAGCCGGGGGAGTTCGTTCACCCCTCCACTTT
TRBV10-3	-	TRBJ2-2	TRBD1	CAISPGQGNTGELFF	TGTGCCATCAGTCCGGGACAGGGGAACACCGGGGAGCTGTTTTTT
TRBV25-1	-	TRBJ2-7	-	CASLTADEQYF	TGTGCCAGCTTAACCGCGGACGAGCAGTACTTC
TRBV28	-	TRBJ1-5	-	CASSLEGPQHF	TGTGCCAGCAGTTTAGAGGGCCCCCAGCATTTT
TRBV24-1	-	TRBJ2-1	TRBD2	CATSGPGLAGAYNEQFF	TGTGCCACCAGTGGCCCCGGACTAGCGGGAGCCTACAATGAGCAGTTCTTC
TRBV5-1	-	TRBJ2-2	TRBD1	CASGRQGALDTGELFF	TGCGCCAGCGGCCGACAGGGGGCTCTCGACACCGGGGAGCTGTTTTTT
TRBV27	-	TRBJ1-1	TRBD1	CASSRDRAVMTEAFF	TGTGCCAGCAGTCGTGACAGGGCCGTGATGACTGAAGCTTTCTTT